Listed here are 23 T cell receptor beta chains from one sample, sequenced in a study of tumor and adjacent non-tumor tissue in lung cancer. TCRbeta libraries were built with three rounds of nested PCR, modified from ARM-PCR. MiXCR, applied by TCRdb to the multiplex PCR reads, yields one record per CDR3 protein. Of 200,000 to 250,000 distinct CDR3 sequences in the sample, 70% to 75% were seen once. RNA was extracted from bulk tissue without any cell sorting. The specimen was lung tumor tissue. The receptors originated from a man between 60 and 75 years old with non-small cell lung cancer.

Worth noting for this clonotype: At one end, the junction sequence differs from germline, possibly due to a read error. J is TRBJ2-3 and V is TRBV12-3 or TRBV12-4, with TRBD2 matching 15 bases. CDR3 size: 17 residues. CDR3 sequence reads: CACSLGLAGGPADTQYF. The CDR3 nucleotides read TGTGCCTGCAGTCTCGGACTAGCGGGGGGGCCTGCAGATACGCAGTATTTT.

This clonotype was recorded once. A much more abundant neighbour one base away suggests this may be a read error. This chain connects TRBV29-1 to TRBJ1-2; TRBD1 aligns across 7 bases. The V gene's germline CDR1 is SQVTM and CDR2 ANQGSEA. This CDR3 has 12 amino acids. The CDR3 protein is CGVRQGTLGYTF. The CDR3 nucleotides are TGCGGCGTAAGACAGGGAACCCTTGGCTACACCTTC.

This clonotype is a singleton in its sample. V is TRBV6-1 and J is TRBJ1-5; 8 nucleotides match TRBD1. The J call may not be correct, given that the DNA end is closer to TRBJ2-3. The germline V gene has CDR1 MNHNS and CDR2 SASEGT. This CDR3 contains 15 residues. CDR3: CASSSDREENQPQYF. DNA for the CDR3: TGTGCCAGCAGTTCGGACAGGGAAGAGAATCAGCCCCAGTATTTT.

Concerning this clonotype itself: An end of the junction differs from the germline gene, which may be a read error. The J gene is TRBJ1-4, the V gene TRBV11-2, with D perhaps matching TRBD1 (5 bases). Germline loops: CDR1 SGHAT, CDR2 FQNNGV. This CDR3 comprises 14 residues. The CDR3 sequence: CASCFGARQEKLFF. The CDR3 DNA follows: TGTGCCAGCTGCTTTGGGGCACGGCAAGAAAAATTGTTTTTT.

Worth noting for this clonotype: The missing conserved phenylalanine or tryptophan at the end of this CDR3 makes a read error likely. The chain has TRBV6-2 or TRBV6-3 and TRBJ2-6; unclear D gene. This CDR3 spans 14 amino acids. Germline V gene lookup returns CDR1 MNHEY and CDR2 SVGEGT. CDR3 DNA: TGTGCCAGCAGTTTTGGCTCTGGGGTCAACGTCCTGACTATC. This sequence encodes CASSFGSGVNVLTI.

CDR3 loop: CSVEEQSNQPQHF. The CDR3 DNA follows: TGCAGCGTTGAAGAGCAGAGTAATCAGCCCCAGCATTTT. This chain links TRBV29-1 with TRBJ1-5, with D unclear. The CDR3 consists of 13 residues. The germline CDR1 and CDR2 sequences are SQVTM and ANQGSEA. V gave up 0 bases and J gave up 4 bases, with 7 bases separating them.

This clonotype was observed once. The rearrangement links TRBV19 to TRBJ1-6; 7 positions agree with TRBD1. V trimming: 10 bases; J trimming: 5 bases; junction bases outside the gene matches: 11. The germline V gene has CDR1 LNHDA and CDR2 SQIVND (reference sequence). The CDR3 is 15 residues long. CDR3 in amino acids: CANNTLGQDNSPLHF. CDR3 DNA sequence: TGTGCCAATAATACCCTTGGACAGGATAATTCACCCCTCCACTTT.

About this clonotype itself: This could be a read error, since a much larger clone is one nucleotide away. The chain recombines TRBV4-3 with TRBJ2-1, with D possibly being TRBD1 (9 bases). In germline, CDR1 is LGHNA, CDR2 YSLEER. The CDR3 sequence is 16 residues long. This CDR3 is CAGSPGGTGSYNEQFF. The CDR3 DNA reads TGCGCCGGCAGTCCGGGAGGGACAGGGTCCTACAATGAGCAGTTCTTC.

As concerns this clonotype: A much larger clone differs by one base, so this may be a read error. The genes are TRBV13 and TRBJ2-3; unclear D gene. Germline V lookup: CDR1 PRHDT, CDR2 FYEKMQ (reference sequence). The CDR3 loop spans 10 amino acids. The germline V and J ends were trimmed by 10 bases and 8 bases, with 10 bases remaining between them. The CDR3: CANLWVTQYF. The CDR3 coding sequence is TGTGCCAACCTTTGGGTTACGCAGTATTTT.

V and J are TRBV6-1 and TRBJ1-1, with 11 positions matching TRBD1. V trimming: 7 bases; J trimming: 7 bases; junction bases outside the gene matches: 14. The CDR3 length is 16 residues. Germline CDR1 and CDR2: MNHNS and SASEGT. The CDR3 region is CASNERWTGGWIEAFF. The CDR3 coding sequence is TGTGCCAGCAATGAGAGGTGGACAGGGGGCTGGATTGAAGCTTTCTTT.

This clonotype was counted only a few times. At one end the junction does not follow the germline gene, possibly because of a read error. CDR3 coding DNA: TGTGCCAACAGCTCCACAATGGGGGGGCCAAATGAGACGCGGTATTTC. The encoded protein is CANSSTMGGPNETRYF. The chain recombines TRBV11-2 with TRBJ2-5; D might be TRBD2 (7 bases). The CDR3 sequence is 16 residues long. Looked up from germline, CDR1 is SGHAT and CDR2 is FQNNGV.

Notes on this clonotype: This could be a read error, since a much larger clone is one nucleotide away. V gene TRBV20-1 combines with J gene TRBJ1-5; D possibly corresponds to TRBD1 (5 bases). CDR1 is DFQATT and CDR2 is SNEGSKA in the germline V gene (reference sequence). This CDR3 is built from 12 residues. The CDR3 DNA follows: TGCAGTGCTAGGGAGGGGAATCAGCCCCATCATTTT. It codes for CSAREGNQPHHF.

About this clonotype itself: A much larger clone differs by one base, so this may be a read error. The chain has TRBV20-1 and TRBJ2-1; TRBD2 matches 11 bases. The CDR3 totals 15 residues. Germline V gene sequence: CDR1 DFQATT, CDR2 SNEGSKA (reference sequence). The CDR3 region is CSTRGLAGSYNEQFF. Here the CDR3 DNA reads TGCAGTACTAGAGGACTAGCGGGCTCCTACAATGAGCAGTTCTTC.

On this clonotype: One junction end does not reproduce the germline sequence, and a read error may be involved. V usage is TRBV6-6 and J usage is TRBJ2-1, with 12 nucleotides matching TRBD2. There are 14 residues in the CDR3. Germline CDR1 is MNHNY and CDR2 is SVGAGI (reference sequence). The CDR3 sequence: CGSTWTSGNNEQFF. Here the CDR3 DNA reads TGTGGCAGCACTTGGACTAGCGGGAATAATGAGCAGTTCTTC.

Note on this clonotype: A much larger clone sits a single nucleotide away, making a read error possible. The V and J genes are TRBV29-1 and TRBJ2-5; D unclear. CDR1 SQVTM and CDR2 ANQGSEA come from the germline V gene. Trimming pared 4 bases from V and 7 bases from J, leaving 19 bases between. This CDR3 comprises 14 residues. The CDR3 DNA reads as TGCAGCGTTGCCCCACTGTCAGTTGCGTGGACCCAGTACTTC. Its translation: CSVAPLSVAWTQYF. The full variable domain, with the rest looked up from reference TRBV29-1 and TRBJ2-5, is SAVISQKPSRDICQRGTSLTIQCQVDSQVTMMFWYRQQPGQSLTLIATANQGSEATYESGFVIDKFPISRPNLTFSTLTVSNMSPEDSSIYLCSVAPLSVAWTQYFGPGTRLLVL.

This chain links TRBV12-3 or TRBV12-4 with TRBJ1-6; 8 bases map to TRBD1. The CDR3 runs 14 residues. Trimming cost V 5 bases and J 10 bases; bases outside gene matches: 7. CDR3 protein: CASSRQGMESPLHF. CDR3 nucleotide sequence: TGTGCCAGCAGTCGACAGGGGATGGAGTCACCCCTCCACTTT.

The genes are TRBV20-1 and TRBJ2-5, with unresolved D. The CDR3 loop spans 15 amino acids. V was clipped by 6 bases and J by 5 bases, with 22 bases between them. Germline assignment: CDR1 DFQATT and CDR2 SNEGSKA (reference sequence). CDR3 sequence (DNA): TGCAGTGCCCGTACGGGCTTCCAAGAGTGGGAGACCCAGTACTTC. Residues: CSARTGFQEWETQYF.

On this clonotype: One base away lies a much larger clone, so this may be a sequencing read error. The chain uses TRBV20-1 and TRBJ1-1; possibly TRBD1 for D (6 bases). Germline CDR1 and CDR2: DFQATT and SNEGSKA (reference sequence). This CDR3 contains 17 residues. The CDR3 loop reads CSARKLGRVDKGGEALF. As DNA, the CDR3 is TGCAGTGCTAGAAAATTGGGGCGTGTGGACAAAGGGGGGGAAGCTTTATTT.

On this clonotype: The junction and the germline gene differ at one end; a read error may be behind it. The chain's CDR3 is CSTSMGDNGYTF. The CDR3 bases are TGCAGTACTAGCATGGGGGATAATGGCTACACCTTC. The chain is built from TRBV20-1 and TRBJ1-2, with a weak D call TRBD1 (5 bases). CDR1 DFQATT and CDR2 SNEGSKA come from the germline V gene (reference sequence). This CDR3 contains 12 residues.

With respect to this clonotype: One end of the junction is discordant with germline, which a read error may explain. The chain is built from TRBV4-2 and TRBJ2-7; no definite D call. Germline assignment: CDR1 LGHNA and CDR2 YNFKEQ. The length of the CDR3 is 17 residues. CDR3 in DNA: TGTGCTAGCAGCCAATTGAGTAGCAGCAACCCGACCTACGAGCAGTACTTC. The encoded protein is CASSQLSSSNPTYEQYF.

This clonotype was detected many times. The V call is TRBV20-1, the J call TRBJ2-7, with 8 bases that match TRBD1. Germline V gene sequence: CDR1 DFQATT, CDR2 SNEGSKA (reference sequence). This CDR3 has 14 residues. V lost 6 bases to trimming and J lost 4 bases; unmatched junction nucleotides: 11. Here the CDR3 reads CSAYAQGARYEQYF. As DNA, the CDR3 is TGCAGTGCCTACGCCCAGGGGGCGCGATACGAGCAGTACTTC.

The J gene is TRBJ2-5, the V gene TRBV11-2; possibly TRBD2 for D (6 bases). Trimming removed 0 bases from V and 2 bases from J, with 22 bases in between. The germline gives CDR1 SGHAT, CDR2 FQNNGV. The CDR3 contains 19 residues. CDR3 region: CASSLELSPWTTGQETQYF. CDR3 sequence (DNA): TGTGCCAGCAGCTTAGAACTCTCCCCCTGGACTACCGGGCAAGAGACCCAGTACTTC.

For this clonotype: At one end, the junction sequence differs from germline, possibly due to a read error. The rearrangement links TRBV4-3 to TRBJ2-3; the D is unclear. The germline gives CDR1 LGHNA, CDR2 YSLEER. The CDR3 length is 17 residues. The CDR3 is CASSLLPPLGGTDSQYF. The CDR3 bases are TGCGCCAGCAGCCTCCTACCTCCCCTGGGCGGCACAGATTCGCAGTATTTT.